The rows below give T cell receptor beta chains drawn from one sample of a study of T cell responses to AZD1222 COVID-19 vaccine. Profiling relied on immunoSEQ multiplex PCR, and the TCRdb table lists in-frame clones only, not all of them. This sample has 90,000 to 130,000 clones, with approximately 84% found just once. Sequenced material: peripheral blood, taken on day 0 of AZD1222 vaccination. Receptors were obtained from an adult in good health. Both conserved end residues are part of each CDR3. The D gene is left open where the match is weak. The size of a clone is reported for some rows only, either as once, few or many, or as a class for expanded clones.

v_call	clone_size	j_call	d_call	cdr3_aa	cdr3_nt
TRBV7-9	-	TRBJ1-1	TRBD1	CASSQGARGQAFF	TGTGCCAGCAGCCAGGGGGCCCGAGGCCAAGCTTTCTTT
TRBV6-5	few	TRBJ2-1	TRBD1	CASSYSQGVTYNEQFF	TGTGCCAGCAGTTACTCTCAGGGGGTGACCTACAATGAGCAGTTCTTC
TRBV6-6	-	TRBJ2-3	-	CASLRLSTDTQYF	TGTGCCAGCTTGAGACTCAGCACAGATACGCAGTATTTT
TRBV7-3	-	TRBJ2-6	TRBD2	CASSLIGTSGVRVLTF	TGTGCCAGCAGCTTAATAGGGACTAGCGGAGTCAGGGTCCTGACTTTC
TRBV5-3	-	TRBJ1-5	TRBD1	CASDRARQPQHF	TGTGCCAGCGACAGGGCTCGGCAGCCCCAGCATTTT
TRBV19	-	TRBJ1-1	-	CASSIVRGGNTEAFF	TGTGCCAGTAGTATAGTTAGGGGCGGGAACACTGAAGCTTTCTTT
TRBV7-9	-	TRBJ2-3	TRBD1	CASSLWDRADTQYF	TGTGCCAGCAGCCTATGGGACAGGGCAGATACGCAGTATTTT
TRBV5-1	few	TRBJ2-7	TRBD1	CASSYRQGLRRQSYEQYF	TGCGCCAGCAGCTACCGACAGGGCCTCCGCCGCCAATCCTACGAGCAGTACTTC
TRBV4-2	-	TRBJ2-6	-	CASSSMQGTGANVLTF	TGTGCCAGCAGCTCTATGCAGGGGACTGGGGCCAACGTCCTGACTTTC
TRBV6-5	-	TRBJ1-5	-	CASREDGNQPQHF	TGTGCCAGCAGGGAGGATGGCAATCAGCCCCAGCATTTT
TRBV7-9	-	TRBJ1-4	TRBD1	CASSFHLGQGEKLFF	TGTGCCAGCAGCTTCCATCTAGGACAGGGGGAAAAACTGTTTTTT